This TCR beta chain was sequenced in a study of T cells in localized non-small cell lung cancer. The CDR3 length is 15 residues. CDR1 and CDR2 (germline): SGHTA, FQGNSA. Trimming took 3 bases from V and 5 from J; bases not matched to a gene: 6. TCRdb's copy holds only in-frame clones and misses some; the assay was immunoSEQ multiplex PCR. The sample carries approximately 57,000 clones, 86% recorded once. The chain recombines TRBV7-2 with TRBJ2-2; 7 nucleotides agree with TRBD2. Sequenced here: peripheral blood, sampled before any cancer treatment. This receptor was identified in a woman aged 40 to 75 with stage I lung adenocarcinoma. CDR3: CASSLLRGITGELFF. CDR3 sequence (DNA): TGTGCCAGCAGCTTGTTGCGGGGGATAACCGGGGAGCTGTTTTTT.